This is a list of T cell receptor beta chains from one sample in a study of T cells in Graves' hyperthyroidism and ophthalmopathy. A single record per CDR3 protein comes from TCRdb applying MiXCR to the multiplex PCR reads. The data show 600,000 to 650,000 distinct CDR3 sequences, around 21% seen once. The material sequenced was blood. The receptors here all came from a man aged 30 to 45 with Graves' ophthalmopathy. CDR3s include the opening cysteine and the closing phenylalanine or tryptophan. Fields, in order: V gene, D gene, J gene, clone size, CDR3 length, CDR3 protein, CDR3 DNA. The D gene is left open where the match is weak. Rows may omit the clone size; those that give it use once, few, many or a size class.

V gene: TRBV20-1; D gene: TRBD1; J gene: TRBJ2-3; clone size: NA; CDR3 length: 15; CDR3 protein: CSAGWTGPFWDTQYF; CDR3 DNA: TGCAGTGCTGGATGGACAGGGCCTTTCTGGGATACGCAGTATTTT
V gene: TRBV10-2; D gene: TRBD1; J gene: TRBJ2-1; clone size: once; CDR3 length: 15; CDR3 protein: CASSGRDRGLDEQFF; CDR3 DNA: TGCGCCAGCAGTGGCCGGGACAGGGGCTTAGATGAGCAGTTCTTC
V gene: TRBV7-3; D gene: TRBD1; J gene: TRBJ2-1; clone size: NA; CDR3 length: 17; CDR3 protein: CASSLTGGVGQYNEQFF; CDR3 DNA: TGTGCCAGCAGCTTAACAGGGGGCGTAGGTCAGTACAATGAGCAGTTCTTC
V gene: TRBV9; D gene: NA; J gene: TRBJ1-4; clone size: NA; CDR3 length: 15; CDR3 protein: CASSVSGSGDEKLFF; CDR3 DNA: TGTGCCAGCAGCGTCTCAGGATCAGGGGATGAAAAACTGTTTTTT
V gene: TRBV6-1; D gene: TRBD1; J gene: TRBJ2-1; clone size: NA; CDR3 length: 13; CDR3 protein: CASINRGRGEQFF; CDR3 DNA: TGTGCCAGCATAAACAGGGGAAGAGGTGAGCAGTTCTTC
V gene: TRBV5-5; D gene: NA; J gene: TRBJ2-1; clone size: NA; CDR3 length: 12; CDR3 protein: CASSLDWRGQFF; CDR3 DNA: TGTGCCAGCAGCTTGGATTGGCGGGGGCAGTTCTTC
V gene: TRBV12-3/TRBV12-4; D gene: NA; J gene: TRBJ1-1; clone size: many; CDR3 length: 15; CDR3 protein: CASSLRLGTTEGAFF; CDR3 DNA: TGTGCCAGCAGTTTAAGGTTGGGGACTACTGAGGGAGCTTTCTTT
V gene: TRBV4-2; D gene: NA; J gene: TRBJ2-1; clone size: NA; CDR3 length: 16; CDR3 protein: CASSQEGTRGHYEQFF; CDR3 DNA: TGTGCCAGCAGCCAAGAGGGAACCCGGGGCCATTACGAGCAGTTCTTC
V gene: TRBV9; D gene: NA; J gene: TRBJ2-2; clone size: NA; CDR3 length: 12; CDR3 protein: CASSPDFGELFF; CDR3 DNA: TGTGCCAGCAGCCCCGACTTCGGGGAGCTGTTTTTT
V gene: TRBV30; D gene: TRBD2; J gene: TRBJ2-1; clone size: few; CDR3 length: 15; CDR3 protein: CAWRKRLAVYNEQFF; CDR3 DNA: TGTGCCTGGAGGAAACGACTAGCCGTTTACAATGAGCAGTTCTTC
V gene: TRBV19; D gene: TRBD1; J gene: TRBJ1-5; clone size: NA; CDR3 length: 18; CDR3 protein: CASSIIQGEGYSNQPQHF; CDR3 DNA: TGTGCCAGTAGTATTATACAGGGGGAAGGCTATAGCAATCAGCCCCAGCATTTT
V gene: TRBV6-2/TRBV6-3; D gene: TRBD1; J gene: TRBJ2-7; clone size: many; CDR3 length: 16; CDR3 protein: CASSRDPGQADYEQYF; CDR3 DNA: TGTGCCAGCAGTCGTGACCCGGGACAGGCAGACTACGAGCAGTACTTC
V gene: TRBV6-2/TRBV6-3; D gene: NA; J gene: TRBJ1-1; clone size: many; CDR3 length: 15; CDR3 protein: CASLDPGHANTEAFF; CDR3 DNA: TGTGCCAGCCTTGACCCGGGACATGCGAACACTGAAGCTTTCTTT
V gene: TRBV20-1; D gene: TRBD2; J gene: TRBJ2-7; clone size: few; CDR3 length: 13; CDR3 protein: CSARTSGSSEQYF; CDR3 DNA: TGCAGTGCCCGGACTAGCGGGAGTAGTGAGCAGTACTTC
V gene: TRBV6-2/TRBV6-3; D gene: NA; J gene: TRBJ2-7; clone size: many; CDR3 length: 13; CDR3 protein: CASSYGGTYEQYF; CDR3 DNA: TGTGCCAGCAGCTACGGGGGTACCTACGAGCAGTACTTC
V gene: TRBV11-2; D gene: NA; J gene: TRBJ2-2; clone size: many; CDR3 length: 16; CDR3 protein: CASSLALRGYTGELFF; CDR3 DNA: TGTGCCAGCAGCTTAGCTCTTCGGGGGTACACCGGGGAGCTGTTTTTT
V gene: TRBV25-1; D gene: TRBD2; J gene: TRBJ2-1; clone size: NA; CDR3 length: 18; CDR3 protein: CASRPGLAGTGFHNEQFF; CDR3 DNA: TGTGCCAGCAGACCGGGACTAGCGGGAACGGGTTTCCACAATGAGCAGTTCTTC
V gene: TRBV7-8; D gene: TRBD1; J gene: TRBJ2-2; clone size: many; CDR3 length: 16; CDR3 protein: CASSFYGTGDTGELFF; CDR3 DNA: TGTGCCAGCAGCTTCTACGGGACAGGCGATACCGGGGAGCTGTTTTTT
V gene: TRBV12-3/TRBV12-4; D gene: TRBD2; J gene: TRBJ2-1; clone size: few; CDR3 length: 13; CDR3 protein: CASSEGLVGEQFF; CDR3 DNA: TGTGCCAGCAGTGAAGGACTAGTTGGGGAGCAGTTCTTC
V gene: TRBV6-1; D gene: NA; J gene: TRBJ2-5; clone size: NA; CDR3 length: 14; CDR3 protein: CASLTRVGGETQYF; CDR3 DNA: TGTGCCAGCCTAACAAGAGTAGGAGGCGAGACCCAGTACTTC
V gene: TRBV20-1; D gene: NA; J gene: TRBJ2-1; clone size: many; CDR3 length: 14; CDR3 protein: CSARVPSSYNEQFF; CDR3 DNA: TGCAGTGCTAGAGTACCCAGCTCCTACAATGAGCAGTTCTTC
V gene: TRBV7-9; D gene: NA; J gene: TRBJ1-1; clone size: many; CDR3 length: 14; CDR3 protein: CASSSGWARAEAFF; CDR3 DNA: TGTGCCAGCAGCTCCGGGTGGGCTAGGGCTGAAGCTTTCTTT
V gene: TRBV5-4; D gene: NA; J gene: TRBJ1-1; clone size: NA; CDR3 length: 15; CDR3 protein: CASSLGSQTNTEAFF; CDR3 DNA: TGTGCCAGCAGCTTGGGTTCTCAAACGAACACTGAAGCTTTCTTT
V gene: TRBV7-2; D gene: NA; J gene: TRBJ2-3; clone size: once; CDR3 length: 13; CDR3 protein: CTSSSIRADTQYF; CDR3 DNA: TGTACCAGCAGCTCTATACGTGCAGATACGCAGTATTTT
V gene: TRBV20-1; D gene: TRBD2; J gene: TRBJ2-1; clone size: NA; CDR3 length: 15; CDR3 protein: CSAREGSGEYNEQFF; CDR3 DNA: TGCAGTGCTAGAGAGGGTAGCGGGGAGTACAATGAGCAGTTCTTC
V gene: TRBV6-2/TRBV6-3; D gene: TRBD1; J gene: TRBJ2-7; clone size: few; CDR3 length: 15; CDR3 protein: CASSYYRGLSVEQYF; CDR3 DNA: TGTGCCAGCAGTTACTACAGGGGCTTGTCGGTCGAGCAGTACTTC
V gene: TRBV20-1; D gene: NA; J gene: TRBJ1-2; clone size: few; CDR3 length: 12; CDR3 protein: CSARATERGYTF; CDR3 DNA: TGCAGTGCTAGGGCGACAGAGCGGGGCTACACCTTC
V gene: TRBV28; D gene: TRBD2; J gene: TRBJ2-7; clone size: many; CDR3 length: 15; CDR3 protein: CASSSVLAGVYEQYF; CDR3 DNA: TGTGCCAGCAGTTCCGTACTAGCGGGGGTCTACGAGCAGTACTTC
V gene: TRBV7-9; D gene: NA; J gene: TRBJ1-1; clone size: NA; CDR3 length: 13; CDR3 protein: CASGGAGNTEAFF; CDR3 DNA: TGTGCCAGCGGCGGGGCAGGGAACACTGAAGCTTTCTTT
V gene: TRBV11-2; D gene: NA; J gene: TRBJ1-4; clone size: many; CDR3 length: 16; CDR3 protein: CASSLWAGTANEKLFF; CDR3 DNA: TGTGCCAGCAGCTTATGGGCCGGGACCGCAAATGAAAAACTGTTTTTT
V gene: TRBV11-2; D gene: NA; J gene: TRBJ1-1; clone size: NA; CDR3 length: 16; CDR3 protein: CASRFRGRGGNTEAFF; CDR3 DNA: TGTGCCAGCAGGTTTCGAGGTCGGGGGGGGAACACTGAAGCTTTCTTT
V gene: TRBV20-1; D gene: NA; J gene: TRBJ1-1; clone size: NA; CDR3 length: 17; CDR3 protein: CSARDKAQGSFDTEAFF; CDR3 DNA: TGCAGTGCTAGAGATAAGGCGCAGGGGAGTTTTGACACTGAAGCTTTCTTT
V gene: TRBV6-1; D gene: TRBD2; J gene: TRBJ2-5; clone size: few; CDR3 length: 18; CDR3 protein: CASNLGVTSGSLGETQYF; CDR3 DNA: TGTGCCAGCAACCTAGGGGTAACTAGCGGGAGCCTAGGGGAAACCCAGTACTTC
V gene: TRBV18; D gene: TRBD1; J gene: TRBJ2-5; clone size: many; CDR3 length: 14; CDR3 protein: CASSPGTGQETQYF; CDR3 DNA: TGTGCCAGCAGCCCCGGGACAGGACAAGAGACCCAGTACTTC
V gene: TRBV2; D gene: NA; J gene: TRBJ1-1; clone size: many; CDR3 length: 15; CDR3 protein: CASSDRQPMNTEAFF; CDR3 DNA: TGTGCCAGCAGCGACCGACAGCCCATGAACACTGAAGCTTTCTTT
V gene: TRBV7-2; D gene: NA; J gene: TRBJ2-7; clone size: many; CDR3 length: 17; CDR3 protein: CASSLSKHGLSSYEQYF; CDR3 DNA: TGTGCCAGCAGCTTATCGAAACACGGTCTATCTTCCTACGAGCAGTACTTC
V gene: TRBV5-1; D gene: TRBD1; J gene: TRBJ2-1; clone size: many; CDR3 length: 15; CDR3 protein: CASSSGQGTYNEQFF; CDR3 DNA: TGCGCCAGCAGCTCGGGACAGGGGACCTACAATGAGCAGTTCTTC
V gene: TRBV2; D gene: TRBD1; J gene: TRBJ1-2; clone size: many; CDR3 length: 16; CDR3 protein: CASTDRFLLTNYGYTF; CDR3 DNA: TGTGCCAGCACGGACAGGTTCCTCCTTACTAACTATGGCTACACCTTC
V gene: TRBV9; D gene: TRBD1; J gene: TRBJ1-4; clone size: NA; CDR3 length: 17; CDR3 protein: CASSVAERVRGQEKLFF; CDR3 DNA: TGTGCCAGCAGCGTAGCTGAAAGGGTCAGGGGGCAAGAAAAACTGTTTTTT
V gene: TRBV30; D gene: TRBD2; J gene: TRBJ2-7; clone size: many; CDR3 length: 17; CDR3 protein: CAWSVRVGRLFNYEQYF; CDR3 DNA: TGTGCCTGGAGTGTAAGGGTCGGGAGGCTGTTTAACTACGAGCAGTACTTC
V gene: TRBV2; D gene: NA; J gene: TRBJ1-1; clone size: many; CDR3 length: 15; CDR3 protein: CASRPSLSMNTEAFF; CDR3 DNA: TGTGCCAGCAGGCCCAGCCTATCCATGAACACTGAAGCTTTCTTT
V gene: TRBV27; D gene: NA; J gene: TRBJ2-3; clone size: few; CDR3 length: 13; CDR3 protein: CASSTRDTDTQYF; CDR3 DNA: TGTGCCAGCAGCACACGAGACACAGATACGCAGTATTTT
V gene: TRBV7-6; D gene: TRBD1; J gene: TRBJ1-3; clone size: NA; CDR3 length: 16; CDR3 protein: CASSLDRLASGNTIYF; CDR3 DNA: TGTGCCAGCAGCTTGGACAGGCTTGCCTCTGGAAACACCATATATTTT
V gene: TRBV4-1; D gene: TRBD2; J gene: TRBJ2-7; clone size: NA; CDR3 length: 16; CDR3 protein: CASSQALLAPTYEQYF; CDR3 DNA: TGCGCCAGCAGCCAAGCTCTACTAGCGCCGACCTACGAGCAGTACTTC
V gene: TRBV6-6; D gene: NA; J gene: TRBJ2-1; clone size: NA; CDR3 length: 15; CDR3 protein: CASSYAIGAYNEQFF; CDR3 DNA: TGTGCCAGCAGTTACGCAATTGGAGCTTACAATGAGCAGTTCTTC
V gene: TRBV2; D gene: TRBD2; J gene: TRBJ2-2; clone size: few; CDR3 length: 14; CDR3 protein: CASSEVLAYGELFF; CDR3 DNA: TGTGCCAGCAGTGAAGTACTAGCGTACGGGGAGCTGTTTTTT